The source of this TCR beta chain is a study of post-analysis software for immune sequencing data. About this clonotype itself: The antigen is not known.

Libraries were made from TCR beta cDNA, and they carried unique molecular identifiers. One entry per CDR3 protein results from TCRdb running MiXCR on the PCR reads. In the table there are more than 450,000 distinct CDR3 sequences, around 44% of which are singletons. General study results and limits: Higher frequency in patients than in controls was seen for five TRBV segments, with TRBV5-6, TRBV5-1 and TRBV20-1 among them.

Germline CDR1 LNHDA, CDR2 SQIVND (reference sequence). The CDR3 runs 14 residues. V dropped 7 bases and J dropped 0 bases, with 12 bases sitting between them. Sequenced material: blood. The rearrangement uses TRBV19 and TRBJ1-1; D call uncertain. The sequence was obtained from a girl aged 10 to 17 with multiple sclerosis. CDR3 in amino acids: CASIDFGLNTEAFF. In nucleotides, the CDR3 is TGTGCCAGTATTGATTTTGGTTTGAACACTGAAGCTTTCTTT.